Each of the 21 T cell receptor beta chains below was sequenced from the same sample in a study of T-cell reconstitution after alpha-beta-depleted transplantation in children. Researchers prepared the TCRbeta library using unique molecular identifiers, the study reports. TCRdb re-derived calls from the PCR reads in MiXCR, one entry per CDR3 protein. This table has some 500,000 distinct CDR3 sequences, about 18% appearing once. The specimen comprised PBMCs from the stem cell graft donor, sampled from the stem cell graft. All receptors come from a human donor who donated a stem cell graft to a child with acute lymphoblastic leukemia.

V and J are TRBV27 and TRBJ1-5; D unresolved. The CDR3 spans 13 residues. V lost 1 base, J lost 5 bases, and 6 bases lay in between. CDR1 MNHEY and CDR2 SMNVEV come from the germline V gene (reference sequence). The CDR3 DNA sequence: TGTGCCAGCAGTTTATATAGGGATCAGCCCCAGCATTTT. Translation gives CASSLYRDQPQHF.

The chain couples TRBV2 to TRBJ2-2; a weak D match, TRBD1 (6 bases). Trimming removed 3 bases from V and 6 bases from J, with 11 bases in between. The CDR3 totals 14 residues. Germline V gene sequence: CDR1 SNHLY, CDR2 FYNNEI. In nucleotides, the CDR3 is TGTGCCAGCAGTGAGGAAACAGGGCCCGGGGAGCTGTTTTTT. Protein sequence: CASSEETGPGELFF.

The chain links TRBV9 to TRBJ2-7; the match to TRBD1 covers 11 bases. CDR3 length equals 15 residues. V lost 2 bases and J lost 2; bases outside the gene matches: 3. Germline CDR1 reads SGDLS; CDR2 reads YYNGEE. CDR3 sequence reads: CASSVRTGGPYEQYF. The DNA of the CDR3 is TGTGCCAGCAGCGTGAGGACAGGGGGCCCCTACGAGCAGTACTTC.

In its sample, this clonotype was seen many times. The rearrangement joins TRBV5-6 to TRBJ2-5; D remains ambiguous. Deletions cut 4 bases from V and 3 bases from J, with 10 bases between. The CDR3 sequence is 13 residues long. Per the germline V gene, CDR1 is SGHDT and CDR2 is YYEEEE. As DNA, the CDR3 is TGTGCCAGCAGCCCCACCGGAGAAGAGACCCAGTACTTC. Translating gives CASSPTGEETQYF.

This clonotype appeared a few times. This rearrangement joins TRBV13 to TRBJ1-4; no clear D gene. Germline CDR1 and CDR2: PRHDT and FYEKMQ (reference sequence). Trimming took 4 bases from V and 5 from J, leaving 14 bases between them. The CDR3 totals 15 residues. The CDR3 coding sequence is TGTGCCAGCAGCTGGAAGGGCGTTTTAAATGAAAAACTGTTTTTT. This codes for CASSWKGVLNEKLFF.

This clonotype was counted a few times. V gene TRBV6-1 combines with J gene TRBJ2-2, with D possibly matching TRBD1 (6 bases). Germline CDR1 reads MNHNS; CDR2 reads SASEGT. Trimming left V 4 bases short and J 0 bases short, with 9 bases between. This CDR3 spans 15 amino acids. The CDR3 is CASSGQASNTGELFF. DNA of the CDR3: TGTGCCAGCAGTGGACAGGCGTCGAACACCGGGGAGCTGTTTTTT.

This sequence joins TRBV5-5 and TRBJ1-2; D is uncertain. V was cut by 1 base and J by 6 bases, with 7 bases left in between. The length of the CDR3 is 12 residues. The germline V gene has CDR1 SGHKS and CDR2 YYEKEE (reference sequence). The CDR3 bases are TGTGCCAGCAGCTTGCCGGCAAATGGCTACACCTTC. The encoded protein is CASSLPANGYTF.

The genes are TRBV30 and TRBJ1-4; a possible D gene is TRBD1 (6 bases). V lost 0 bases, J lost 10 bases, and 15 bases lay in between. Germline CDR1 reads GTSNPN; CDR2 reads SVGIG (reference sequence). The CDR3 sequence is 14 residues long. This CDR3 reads CAWSVEQGGIKLFF. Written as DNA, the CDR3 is TGTGCCTGGAGTGTAGAACAGGGTGGGATAAAACTGTTTTTT.

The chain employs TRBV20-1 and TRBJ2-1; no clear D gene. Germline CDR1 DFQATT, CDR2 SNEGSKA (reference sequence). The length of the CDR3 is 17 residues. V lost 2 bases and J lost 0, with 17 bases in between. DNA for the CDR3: TGCAGTGCTAGACATAACCCCGACTGGAGCTCCTACAATGAGCAGTTCTTC. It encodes CSARHNPDWSSYNEQFF.

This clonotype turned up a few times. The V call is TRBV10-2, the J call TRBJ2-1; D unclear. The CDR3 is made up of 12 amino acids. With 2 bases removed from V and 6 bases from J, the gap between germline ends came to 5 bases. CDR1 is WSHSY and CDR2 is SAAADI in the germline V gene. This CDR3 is CASSETLNEQFF. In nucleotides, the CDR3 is TGCGCCAGCAGTGAGACCCTCAATGAGCAGTTCTTC.

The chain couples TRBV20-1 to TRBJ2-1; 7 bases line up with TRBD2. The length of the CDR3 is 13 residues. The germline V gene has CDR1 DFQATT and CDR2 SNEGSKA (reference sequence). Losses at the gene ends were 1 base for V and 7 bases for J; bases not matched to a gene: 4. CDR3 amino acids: CSARVWTSNEQFF. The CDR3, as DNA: TGCAGTGCTAGAGTTTGGACTAGTAATGAGCAGTTCTTC.

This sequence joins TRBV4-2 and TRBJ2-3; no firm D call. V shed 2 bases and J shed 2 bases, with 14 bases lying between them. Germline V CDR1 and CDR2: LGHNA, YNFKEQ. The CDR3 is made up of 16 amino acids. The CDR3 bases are TGTGCCAGCAGCCAACCATACGACTCGATCACAGATACGCAGTATTTT. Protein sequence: CASSQPYDSITDTQYF.

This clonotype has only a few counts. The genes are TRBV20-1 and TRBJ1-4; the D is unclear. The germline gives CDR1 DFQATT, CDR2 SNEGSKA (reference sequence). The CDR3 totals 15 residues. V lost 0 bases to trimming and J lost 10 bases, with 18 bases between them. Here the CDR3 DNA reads TGCAGTGCTAGAGATGCTTTAAGGGTTCGGGGAAAACTGTTTTTT. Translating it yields CSARDALRVRGKLFF.

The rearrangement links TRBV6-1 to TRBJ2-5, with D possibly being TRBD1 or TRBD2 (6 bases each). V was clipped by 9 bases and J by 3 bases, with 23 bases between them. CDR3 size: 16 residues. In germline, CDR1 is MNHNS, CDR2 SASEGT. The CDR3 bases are TGTGCCAGTCGCCGGGGGCGGGATAGGACCGAAGAGACCCAGTACTTC. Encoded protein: CASRRGRDRTEETQYF.

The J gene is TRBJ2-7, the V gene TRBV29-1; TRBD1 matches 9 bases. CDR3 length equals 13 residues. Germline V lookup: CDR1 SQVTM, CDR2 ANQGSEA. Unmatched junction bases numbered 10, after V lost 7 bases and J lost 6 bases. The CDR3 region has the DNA TGCAGCGCGGTAGGACAGGGGATAGGCGAGCAGTACTTC. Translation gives CSAVGQGIGEQYF.

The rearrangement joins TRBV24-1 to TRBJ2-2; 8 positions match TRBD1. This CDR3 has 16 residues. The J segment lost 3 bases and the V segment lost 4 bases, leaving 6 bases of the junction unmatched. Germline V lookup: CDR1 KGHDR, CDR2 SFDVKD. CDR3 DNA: TGTGCCACCAGTGAGGGGTACAGGGGGTACACCGGGGAGCTGTTTTTT. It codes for CATSEGYRGYTGELFF.

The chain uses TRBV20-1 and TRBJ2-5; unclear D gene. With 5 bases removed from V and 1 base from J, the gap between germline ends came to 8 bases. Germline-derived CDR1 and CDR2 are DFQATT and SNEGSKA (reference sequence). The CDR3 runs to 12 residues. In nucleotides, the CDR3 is TGCAGTGCTCCTGGGATCCAAGAGACCCAGTACTTC. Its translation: CSAPGIQETQYF.

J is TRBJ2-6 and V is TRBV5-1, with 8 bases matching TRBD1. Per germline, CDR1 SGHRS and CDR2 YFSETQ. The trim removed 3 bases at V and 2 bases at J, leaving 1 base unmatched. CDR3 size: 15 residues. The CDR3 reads CASSSTGAGANVLTF. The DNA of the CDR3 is TGCGCCAGCAGCTCGACAGGGGCTGGGGCCAACGTCCTGACTTTC.

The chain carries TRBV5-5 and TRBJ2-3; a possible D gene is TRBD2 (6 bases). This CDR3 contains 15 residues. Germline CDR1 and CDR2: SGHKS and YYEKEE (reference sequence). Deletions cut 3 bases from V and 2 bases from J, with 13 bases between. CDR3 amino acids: CASSSHGTFTDTQYF. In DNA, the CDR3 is TGTGCCAGCAGCTCACACGGGACTTTCACAGATACGCAGTATTTT. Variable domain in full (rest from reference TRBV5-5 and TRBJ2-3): DAGVTQSPTHLIKTRGQQVTLRCSPISGHKSVSWYQQVLGQGPQFIFQYYEKEERGRGNFPDRFSARQFPNYSSELNVNALLLGDSALYLCASSSHGTFTDTQYFGPGTRLTVL.

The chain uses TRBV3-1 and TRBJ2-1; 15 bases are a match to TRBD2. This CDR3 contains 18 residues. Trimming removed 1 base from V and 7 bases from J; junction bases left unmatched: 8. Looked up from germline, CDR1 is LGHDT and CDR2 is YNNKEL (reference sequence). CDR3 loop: CASSQVRLGTSGRNEQFF. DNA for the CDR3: TGTGCCAGCAGCCAAGTTAGGCTGGGGACTAGCGGGAGGAATGAGCAGTTCTTC.

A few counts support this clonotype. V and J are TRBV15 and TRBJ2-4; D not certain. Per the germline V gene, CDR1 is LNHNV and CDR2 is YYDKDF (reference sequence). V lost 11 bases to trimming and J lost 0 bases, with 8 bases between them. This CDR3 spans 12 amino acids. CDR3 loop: CAVRLAKNIQYF. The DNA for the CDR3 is TGTGCCGTGCGGTTAGCCAAAAACATTCAGTACTTC.